This T cell receptor (beta chain) was sequenced during a study of blood T cell repertoires in COVID-19. Study-wide background: Nucleic acid was either cDNA or gDNA, and it came from T cells, B-cell-depleted T cells, or PBMCs.

TCRdb's table, derived via immunoSEQ multiplex PCR, lists solely in-frame clones and lacks some. This table holds about 75,000 clones, approximately 90% found once. The CDR3 runs 15 residues. V was clipped by 8 bases and J by 4 bases; unmatched bases: 8. Per the germline V gene, CDR1 is MNHEY and CDR2 is SVGAGI. The rearrangement uses TRBV6-5 and TRBJ1-3; 10 bases fit TRBD1. The receptor comes from a human donor in a cohort sampled during active COVID-19. Sequenced input: peripheral blood. This CDR3 is CASGRQGAWGNTIYF. The CDR3 DNA is TGTGCCAGCGGACGACAGGGGGCGTGGGGAAACACCATATATTTT.